Detailed here is one T cell receptor (beta chain). Donors of Cohort 3 who recovered were those that had two negative PCRs, clearance, or symptom resolution. This entry belongs to a study of blood T cell repertoires in COVID-19. Study as a whole: T cells, B-cell-depleted T cells, or PBMCs supplied cDNA or gDNA.

Authors' analysis steps: Using reference gene primer amplification, nucleated cell counts were estimated. Sequencing used immunoSEQ multiplex PCR; TCRdb keeps in-frame clones, though not all of them. V, J and clone size are taken as reported in that table, and D and trimming were inferred from the DNA itself. The sample contains about 280,000 clones, around 88% of which appear only once. Germline V CDR1 and CDR2: SGHNT, YYREEE (reference sequence). This CDR3 region has 16 residues. Germline trimming cut 4 bases from V and 6 bases from J; bases unmatched to any gene: 6. The sequenced sample was PBMCs or T cells enriched from blood (not recorded which). The TCR comes from a woman between 35 and 50 years old who had recovered from COVID-19. The chain recombines TRBV5-4 with TRBJ2-1; the match to TRBD2 covers 14 bases. The CDR3 DNA sequence: TGTGCCAGCAGCCGAGGAGGACTAGCGGGAGGCAATGAGCAGTTCTTC. Translating gives CASSRGGLAGGNEQFF.